This TCR beta chain was sequenced in a study of blood T cells in healthy people across ages. This CDR3 comprises 12 residues. Deletions cut 3 bases from V and 7 bases from J, with 13 bases between. Germline V lookup: CDR1 SQVTM, CDR2 ANQGSEA. Through a sample-barcoded 5' primer and a J-beta primer mix, a second PCR was run for about 6 to 11 cycles. Every single cDNA molecule received a tag from a template-switch adaptor with 12 random nucleotides. TCRdb re-analysed the 5' RACE reads in MiXCR, keeping a single row per CDR3 protein. The table lists about 1 million distinct CDR3 sequences, around 43% of them singletons.

The sequence was collected from a woman aged 55-69 years in good health. The specimen sequenced was blood. V is TRBV29-1 and J is TRBJ2-7; D is undetermined. The CDR3 is CSVDAKNNEQYF. The CDR3 region has the DNA TGCAGCGTTGATGCCAAGAACAATGAGCAGTACTTC.